This T cell receptor beta chain comes out of a study of blood T cell repertoires in COVID-19. Overall study: The United States, Italy and Spain provided the acute and convalescent COVID-19 samples. From T cells, B-cell-depleted T cells, or PBMCs came the material, which was cDNA or gDNA.

Original processing notes: Scientists estimated how many nucleated cells there were by amplifying reference gene primers. The protocol was immunoSEQ multiplex PCR, while the TCRdb copy is restricted to in-frame clones and leaves out a portion. The DNA gave D and trimming, while V, J and clone size come from that table. There are more than 95,000 clones in the sample; 84% occur only once, and roughly a quarter lies in the top ten. The CDR3 runs 19 residues. Germline-derived CDR1 and CDR2 are SGHRS and YFSETQ. With 4 bases removed from V and 0 bases from J, the gap between germline ends came to 26 bases.

This receptor was taken from a man aged 55 to 70 with acute or convalescent COVID-19. The V call is TRBV5-1, the J call TRBJ2-7, with D unresolved. Material for sequencing was peripheral blood. Here the CDR3 reads CASSRNTYQTMLSSYEQYF. CDR3 in DNA: TGCGCCAGCAGCCGAAATACATATCAGACAATGCTGAGCTCCTACGAGCAGTACTTC.